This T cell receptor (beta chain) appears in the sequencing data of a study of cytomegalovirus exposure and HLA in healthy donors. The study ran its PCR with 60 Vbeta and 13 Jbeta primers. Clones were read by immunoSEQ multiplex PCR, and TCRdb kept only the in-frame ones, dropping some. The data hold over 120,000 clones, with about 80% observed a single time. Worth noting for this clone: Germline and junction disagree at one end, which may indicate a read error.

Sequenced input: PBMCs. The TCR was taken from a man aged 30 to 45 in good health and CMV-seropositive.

The CDR3 DNA is TGTGCTAGCAGTCAAGACAGGGGCGCGGAGACCCAGTACTTC. The encoded protein is CASSQDRGAETQYF. The V and J genes are TRBV7-7 and TRBJ2-5, with 8 bases that match TRBD1. The CDR3 is 14 amino acids. Germline V gene data show CDR1 as SSHAT and CDR2 as FNYEAQ (reference sequence). The full variable domain, in which reference TRBV7-7 and TRBJ2-5 provide the parts outside the CDR3, is GAGVSQSPRYKVTKRGQDVTLRCDPISSHATLYWYQQALGQGPEFLTYFNYEAQPDKSGLPSDRFSAERPEGSISTLTIQRTEQRDSAMYRCASSQDRGAETQYFGPGTRLLVL.